This T cell receptor beta chain appears in the sequencing data of a study of blood T cell repertoires in COVID-19 (dated by TCRdb to between 2020 and 2021). Concerning the study at large: Samples from collaborators originated in the United States, Italy and Spain and spanned both the acute and convalescent phases of COVID-19. The prospective study material was composed of cDNA or gDNA derived from T cells, B-cell-depleted T cells, or PBMCs. The dataset comprised deeply sampled blood TCRbeta repertoires from subjects exposed to, actively infected with, or recovered from COVID-19. A freely available public database, intended as a resource for researchers studying the immune response to SARS-CoV-2, is where the repertoires were released. The samples were drawn from the first 160 participants of the ongoing ImmuneRACE study and from some 1,300 subjects provided by 6 global collaborators. Nearly every sample came with metadata listing a de-identified subject ID, COVID-19 status, age in years and sex. Where available, HLA class I and class II types were obtained from metadata supplied by the sample provider rather than from assay-based typing.

TCRbeta CDR3 regions were amplified from genomic DNA by means of the immunoSEQ Assay, a bias-controlled multiplex PCR. The authors processed their data as follows. Within the assay, amplification of reference gene primers was used to estimate how many nucleated cells each sample contained. To quantify the absolute abundance of each unique TCRbeta CDR3 rearrangement, sequence reads were collapsed and filtered. For each sample, productive Simpson clonality was calculated as the square root of Simpson's diversity index across productive rearrangements. TCRdb holds this immuneACCESS table with in-frame rearrangements only. Some clones are missing; in checked studies, unresolved V genes explain under half, and the rest has no known cause. D and trimming come from the DNA, and the V and J calls and clone size come from that table. The sample table holds nearly 300,000 clones, of which around 84% were seen once. The ten top clones hold more than 1.1% of the sample.

This clone was seen just once. The antigen this receptor binds is unknown. No quality values exist for individual bases; no much larger clone is one base distant. One collaborating source in Seattle enrolled patients during active infection and followed them longitudinally through the course of disease. Each collaborating institution followed its own protocols to collect whole blood in K2EDTA tubes. For TCRbeta analysis, collaborator samples were shipped as frozen whole blood, as isolated PBMCs, or as DNA extracted from either sample type. Broad study findings and their caveats: Clinical and demographic metadata were provided uncurated, with the amount varying by source and participant.

The sequence came from a human donor with COVID-19, enrolled during active disease. The donor label of this sample is uncertain. What was sequenced was peripheral blood.

The encoded CDR3 is CASSLTGQPQETQYF. At the DNA level, the sequence is TGTGCCAGCAGCTTAACGGGACAGCCTCAAGAGACCCAGTACTTC. Rearrangement joined TRBV7-3 to TRBJ2-5; TRBD1 matches 7 bases in the middle. The CDR3 runs 15 residues from the cysteine to the phenylalanine. The kept DNA is CDR3 alone, 45 bases in frame from the first base. CDR1 SGHTA and CDR2 FQGTGA were looked up in the germline V gene. Compared with germline, V lacks 0 bases and J lacks 2 bases; bases without a gene match: 3.